The clone carrying this T cell receptor (beta chain) was detected many times. This sample was taken from a study of T cells in Graves' hyperthyroidism and ophthalmopathy. Trimming removed 4 bases from V and 4 bases from J; junction bases left unmatched: 14. CDR3 length: 17 amino acids. Template material for amplifying TCR beta CDR3 regions consisted of RNA transcripts. First-round RT-PCR of the TCR CDR3 relied on the HTBI primer set. One entry per CDR3 protein, called by TCRdb with MiXCR from the multiplex PCR reads. This sample yields fewer than 650,000 distinct CDR3 sequences, of which 11% to 15% are seen a single time; around 7% belongs to the top ten.

The TCR comes from a woman aged 18-29 years with Graves' ophthalmopathy. Sequenced material: blood. This chain links TRBV12-3 or TRBV12-4 with TRBJ2-7; TRBD1 matches at 9 bases. The CDR3 region has the DNA TGTGCCAGCAGTTCTAAGTCACCGGGACAGGGAAGTTACGAGCAGTACTTC. Its translation is CASSSKSPGQGSYEQYF.